This is a list of T cell receptor beta chains from one sample in a study of shared clonotypes between healthy human individuals. The method was immunoSEQ multiplex PCR; TCRdb's version includes in-frame clones alone and lacks a portion of them. There are around 2,000,000 clones in the sample; approximately 95% occur only once, and 0.85% to 1.3% lies in the top ten. Specimen: naive CD8+ T cells sorted from blood. These receptor sequences come from a man aged 18 to 29 in good health. CDR3s include the opening cysteine and the closing phenylalanine or tryptophan. A D gene is named only where the DNA matches it firmly. Only some rows state a clone size, as once, few, many or a class for expanded clones.

NA	TRBV28	TRBJ2-3	TRBD1	CASTPLGQVGDTQYF	TGTGCCAGCACCCCCCTAGGACAGGTGGGAGATACGCAGTATTTT
NA	TRBV27	TRBJ1-6	NA	CASSLAGTADPPLHF	TGTGCCAGCAGTTTGGCGGGGACGGCGGACCCCCCCCTCCACTTT
NA	TRBV30	TRBJ2-2	NA	CAWSEAGTIPGELFF	TGTGCCTGGAGTGAAGCTGGGACAATCCCCGGGGAGCTGTTTTTT
NA	TRBV7-9	TRBJ1-1	NA	CASSPQEYTEAFF	TGTGCCAGCAGCCCCCAGGAGTACACTGAAGCTTTCTTT
NA	TRBV10-3	TRBJ2-7	NA	CAISENEEGTSSSYEQYF	TGTGCCATCAGTGAGAACGAGGAGGGGACCTCCAGCTCCTACGAGCAGTACTTC
NA	TRBV9	TRBJ2-2	TRBD1	CASSVGTGLTGELFF	TGTGCCAGCAGCGTGGGGACAGGGCTTACCGGGGAGCTGTTTTTT
NA	TRBV13	TRBJ2-3	NA	CASSTDPADTQYF	TGTGCCAGCAGCACGGATCCGGCAGATACGCAGTATTTT
few	TRBV30	TRBJ2-7	NA	CAWSAQGYEQYF	TGTGCCTGGAGTGCCCAGGGTTACGAGCAGTACTTC
NA	TRBV9	TRBJ2-7	NA	CASSVGGSYEQYF	TGTGCCAGCAGCGTTGGCGGAAGCTACGAGCAGTACTTC
NA	TRBV27	TRBJ2-4	NA	CASSLLQGHKNIQYF	TGTGCCAGCAGTTTACTCCAAGGACACAAAAACATTCAGTACTTC
NA	TRBV2	TRBJ2-7	TRBD2	CARTWWRERDEQYF	TGTGCCAGAACCTGGTGGCGGGAGCGCGACGAGCAGTACTTC
NA	TRBV30	TRBJ2-7	TRBD2	CAWSVNPLAGLYEQYF	TGTGCCTGGAGTGTAAACCCTCTAGCGGGGCTCTACGAGCAGTACTTC
NA	TRBV7-9	TRBJ2-7	TRBD1	CASSPGQAAYEQYF	TGTGCCAGCAGCCCTGGACAGGCGGCGTACGAGCAGTACTTC
NA	TRBV11-2	TRBJ2-1	TRBD2	CASSLGLAGSSYNEQFF	TGTGCCAGCAGCTTAGGGCTAGCGGGGAGCTCCTACAATGAGCAGTTCTTC
NA	TRBV11-2	TRBJ2-1	NA	CASSFSVEQFF	TGTGCCAGCAGCTTCTCGGTTGAGCAGTTCTTC
NA	TRBV6-1	TRBJ2-1	NA	CASSEARLVPYNEQFF	TGTGCCAGCAGTGAAGCGAGACTAGTTCCCTACAATGAGCAGTTCTTC
NA	TRBV15	TRBJ2-2	NA	CATSREGEAGTGELFF	TGTGCCACCAGCAGAGAAGGGGAGGCGGGCACCGGGGAGCTGTTTTTT
once	TRBV19	TRBJ2-7	NA	CASSSRTGVDEQYF	TGTGCCAGTAGCTCCCGAACGGGAGTAGACGAGCAGTACTTC
NA	TRBV28	TRBJ1-1	NA	CASSSRSTEAFF	TGTGCCAGCAGTTCCCGGAGCACTGAAGCTTTCTTT
NA	TRBV19	TRBJ2-5	NA	CASTGTDEETQYF	TGTGCCAGCACTGGGACGGACGAAGAGACCCAGTACTTC
NA	TRBV7-3	TRBJ2-5	NA	CASSPGTAEGFETQYF	TGTGCCAGCAGCCCCGGGACAGCGGAGGGCTTCGAGACCCAGTACTTC
NA	TRBV5-1	TRBJ1-2	TRBD1	CASSPGTGGGGYTF	TGCGCCAGCAGCCCGGGGACAGGGGGCGGTGGCTACACCTTC
NA	TRBV4-2	TRBJ1-4	NA	CASSQDPDEKLFF	TGTGCCAGCAGCCAAGATCCCGATGAAAAACTGTTTTTT
NA	TRBV30	TRBJ2-7	NA	CAWSGSSAYEQYF	TGTGCCTGGAGCGGGTCTAGTGCGTACGAGCAGTACTTC